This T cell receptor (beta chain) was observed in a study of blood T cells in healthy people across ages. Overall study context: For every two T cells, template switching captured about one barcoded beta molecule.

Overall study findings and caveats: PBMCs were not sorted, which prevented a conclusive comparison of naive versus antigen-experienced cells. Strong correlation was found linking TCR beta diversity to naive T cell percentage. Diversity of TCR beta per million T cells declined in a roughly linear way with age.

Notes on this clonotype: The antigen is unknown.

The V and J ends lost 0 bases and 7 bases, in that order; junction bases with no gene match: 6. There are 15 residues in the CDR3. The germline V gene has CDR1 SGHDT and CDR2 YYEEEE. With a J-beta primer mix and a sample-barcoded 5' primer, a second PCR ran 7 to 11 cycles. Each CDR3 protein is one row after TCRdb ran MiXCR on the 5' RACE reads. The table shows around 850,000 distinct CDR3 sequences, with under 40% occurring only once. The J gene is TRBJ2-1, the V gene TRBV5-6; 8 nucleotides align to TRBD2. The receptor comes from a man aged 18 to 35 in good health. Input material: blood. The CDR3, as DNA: TGTGCCAGCAGCTTGGAGGTAGCGGGGAGGAATGAGCAGTTCTTC. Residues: CASSLEVAGRNEQFF.